Here is one T cell receptor beta chain with its context. The sample belongs to a study of blood T cell repertoires in COVID-19. At the level of the study: Samples taken during acute and convalescent COVID-19 were collected in the United States, Italy and Spain. T cells, B-cell-depleted T cells, or PBMCs supplied cDNA or gDNA.

Methods used by the authors: Amplification with reference gene primers provided the estimates of nucleated cell counts. Here immunoSEQ multiplex PCR was the method, and the copy in TCRdb shows in-frame clones only, minus some. The V and J calls and clone size were taken over from that table, and D and trimming were inferred from the DNA. The repertoire consists of 120,000 to 150,000 clones, with 85% to 90% occurring once and the leading ten covering 2.3%. The clonotype comes from a human donor in a cohort sampled during active COVID-19. Sequenced sample: peripheral blood.

The CDR3 bases are TGTGCCAGCAGCTACAGACAGGGAAGAGACTATGGCTACACCTTC. Its protein is CASSYRQGRDYGYTF. V usage is TRBV7-2 and J usage is TRBJ1-2; 7 bases line up with TRBD1. Trimming removed 4 bases from V and 3 bases from J; junction bases left unmatched: 8. The germline CDR1 and CDR2 sequences are SGHTA and FQGNSA. There are 15 residues in the CDR3.